The 4 T cell receptor beta chains below come from one sample, sequenced in a study of blood T cells in healthy people across ages. Through a sample-barcoded 5' primer and a J-beta primer mix, a second PCR was run for roughly 7 to 12 cycles. TCRdb called the 5' RACE reads again in MiXCR, with one record for every CDR3 protein. The sample yields 950,000 to 1,200,000 distinct CDR3 sequences, around two fifths seen once. The sample taken for sequencing was blood. Receptor source: a man aged 18 to 29 in good health.

The chain is built from TRBV6-5 and TRBJ2-7; D possibly corresponds to TRBD1 (6 bases). The CDR3 contains 13 residues. The germline CDR1 and CDR2 sequences are MNHEY and SVGAGI. V was clipped by 5 bases and J by 3 bases, with 11 bases between them. The CDR3 DNA reads TGTGCCAGCAGTGATGGACAGATCTACGAGCAGTACTTC. Its translation: CASSDGQIYEQYF.

This clonotype was seen many times. CDR3: CASSLIGGGTDTQYF. The CDR3 nucleotides read TGTGCCAGCAGTTTAATTGGCGGCGGCACAGATACGCAGTATTTT. The rearrangement uses TRBV12-3 or TRBV12-4 and TRBJ2-3; D call uncertain. With 2 bases removed from V and 1 base from J, the gap between germline ends came to 10 bases. CDR3 length: 15 residues.

This clonotype was seen a few times. This chain joins TRBV9 and TRBJ1-2; D remains unclear. In germline, CDR1 is SGDLS, CDR2 YYNGEE. There are 16 residues in the CDR3. With 3 bases removed from V and 6 bases from J, the gap between germline ends came to 21 bases. The CDR3 region has the DNA TGTGCCAGCAGCGCATCTAACCTTAGGACGTCGGATGGCTACACCTTC. It is translated as CASSASNLRTSDGYTF.

This rearrangement joins TRBV11-3 to TRBJ2-3; D is uncertain. Trimming cost V 5 bases and J 4 bases, with 10 bases left between them. CDR1 and CDR2 (germline): SGHNT, YENEEA. CDR3 length: 13 amino acids. The CDR3 is CASSTADADTQYF. CDR3 DNA: TGTGCCAGCAGCACCGCCGATGCAGATACGCAGTATTTT.